Given below is one T cell receptor (beta chain) in context. Its specificity is not known. The CDR3 is made up of 15 amino acids. Germline CDR1 MNHEY, CDR2 SVGAGI. Trimming removed 5 bases from V and 1 base from J; junction bases left unmatched: 3. The study's findings and limits: Tumor Treg TCRs overlapped most with tumor naive CD4+ cells. Tumor memory CD4+ T cell TCR gene usage clustered with blood and lymph node memory CD4+ cells and lymph node naive CD4+ cells.

Full-length variable regions came from constant-region reverse primers plus semi-nested Nested Universal Primer A PCR. TCRdb re-called the 5' RACE reads with MiXCR, one entry per CDR3 protein. The sample includes 35,000 to 50,000 distinct CDR3 sequences, just under 30% seen only once; the top ten take around 3.5%. Sequencing was carried out using memory CD4+ T cells sorted from a lymph node. The sample's subset: memory CD4+ T cells, CD4+CD45RO+CD25-. This chain joins TRBV6-5 and TRBJ2-2; 8 nucleotides align to TRBD1. The sequence derives from a female donor with breast cancer. The CDR3 nucleotides are TGTGCCAGCAGTCCGGACAGGGAGAACACCGGGGAGCTGTTTTTT. Protein product: CASSPDRENTGELFF.